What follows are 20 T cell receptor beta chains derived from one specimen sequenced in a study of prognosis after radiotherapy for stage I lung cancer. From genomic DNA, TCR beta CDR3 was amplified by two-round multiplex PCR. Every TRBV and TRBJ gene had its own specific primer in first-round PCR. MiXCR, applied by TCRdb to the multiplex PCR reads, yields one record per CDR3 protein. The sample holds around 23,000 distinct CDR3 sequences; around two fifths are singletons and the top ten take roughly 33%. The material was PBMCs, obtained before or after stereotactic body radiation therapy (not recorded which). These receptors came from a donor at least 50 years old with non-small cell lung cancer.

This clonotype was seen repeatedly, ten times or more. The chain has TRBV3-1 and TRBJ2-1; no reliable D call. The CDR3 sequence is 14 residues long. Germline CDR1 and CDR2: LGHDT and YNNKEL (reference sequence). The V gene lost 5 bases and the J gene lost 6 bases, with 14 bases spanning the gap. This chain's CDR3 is CASSSRRGINEQFF. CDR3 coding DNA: TGTGCCAGCAGCTCCCGGCGTGGGATCAATGAGCAGTTCTTC.

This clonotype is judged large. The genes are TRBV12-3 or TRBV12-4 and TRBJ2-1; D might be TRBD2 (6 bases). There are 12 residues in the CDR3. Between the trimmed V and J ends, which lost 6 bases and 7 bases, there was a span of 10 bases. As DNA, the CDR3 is TGTGCCAGCAGGACAGCGGGTAATGAGCAGTTCTTC. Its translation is CASRTAGNEQFF.

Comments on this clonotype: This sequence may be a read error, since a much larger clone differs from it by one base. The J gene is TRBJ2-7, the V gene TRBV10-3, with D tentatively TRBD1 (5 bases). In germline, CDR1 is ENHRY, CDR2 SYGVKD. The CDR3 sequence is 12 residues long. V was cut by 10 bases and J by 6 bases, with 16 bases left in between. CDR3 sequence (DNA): TGTGCCACGGGTTCAGGGTGCGGCGAGCAGTACTTC. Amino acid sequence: CATGSGCGEQYF.

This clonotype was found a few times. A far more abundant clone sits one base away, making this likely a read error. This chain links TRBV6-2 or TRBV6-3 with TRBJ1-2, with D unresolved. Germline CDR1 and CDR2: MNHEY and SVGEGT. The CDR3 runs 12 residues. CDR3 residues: CASRPDPYVYTF. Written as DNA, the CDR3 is TGTGCCAGCAGGCCAGATCCCTATGTCTACACCTTC.

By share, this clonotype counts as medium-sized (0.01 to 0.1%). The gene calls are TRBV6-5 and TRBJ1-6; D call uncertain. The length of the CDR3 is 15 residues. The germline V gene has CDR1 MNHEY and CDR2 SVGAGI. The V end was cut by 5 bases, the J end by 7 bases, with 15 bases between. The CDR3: CASSINRVLNSPLHF. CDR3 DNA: TGTGCCAGCAGTATAAACCGGGTCTTAAATTCACCCCTCCACTTT.

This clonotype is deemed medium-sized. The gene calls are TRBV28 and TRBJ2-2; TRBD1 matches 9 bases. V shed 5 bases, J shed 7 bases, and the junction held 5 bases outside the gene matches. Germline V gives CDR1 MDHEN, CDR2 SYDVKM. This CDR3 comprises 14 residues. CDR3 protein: CASSSGQGNGELFF. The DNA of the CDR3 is TGTGCCAGCAGTAGTGGACAGGGGAACGGGGAGCTGTTTTTT. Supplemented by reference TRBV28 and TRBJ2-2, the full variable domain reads DVKVTQSSRYLVKRTGEKVFLECVQDMDHENMFWYRQDPGLGLRLIYFSYDVKMKEKGDIPEGYSVSREKKERFSLILESASTNQTSMYLCASSSGQGNGELFFGEGSRLTVL.

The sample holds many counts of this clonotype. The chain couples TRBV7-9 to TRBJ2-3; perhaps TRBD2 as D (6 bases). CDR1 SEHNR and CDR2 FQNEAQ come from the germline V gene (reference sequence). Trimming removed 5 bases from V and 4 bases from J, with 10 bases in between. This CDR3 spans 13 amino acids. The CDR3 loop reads CASSNWGADTQYF. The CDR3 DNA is TGTGCCAGCAGCAATTGGGGGGCAGATACGCAGTATTTT.

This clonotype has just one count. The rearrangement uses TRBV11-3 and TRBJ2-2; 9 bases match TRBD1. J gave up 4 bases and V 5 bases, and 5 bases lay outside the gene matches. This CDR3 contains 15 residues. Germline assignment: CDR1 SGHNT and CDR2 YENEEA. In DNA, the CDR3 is TGTGCCAGCAGCACCCACAGGGGGCCCACCGGGGAGCTGTTTTTT. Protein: CASSTHRGPTGELFF.

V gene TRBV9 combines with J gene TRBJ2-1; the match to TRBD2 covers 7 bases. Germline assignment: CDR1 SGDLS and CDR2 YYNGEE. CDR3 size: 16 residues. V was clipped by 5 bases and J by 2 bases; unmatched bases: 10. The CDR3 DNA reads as TGTGCCAGCAGTTCACTAGCGTTCGGAACCTACAATGAGCAGTTCTTC. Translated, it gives CASSSLAFGTYNEQFF.

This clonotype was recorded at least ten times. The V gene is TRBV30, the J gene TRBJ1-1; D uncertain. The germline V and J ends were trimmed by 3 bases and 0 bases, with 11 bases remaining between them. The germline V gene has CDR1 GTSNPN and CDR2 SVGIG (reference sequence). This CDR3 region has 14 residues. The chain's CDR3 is CAWRSAGLNTEAFF. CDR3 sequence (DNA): TGTGCCTGGAGGTCCGCCGGATTGAACACTGAAGCTTTCTTT. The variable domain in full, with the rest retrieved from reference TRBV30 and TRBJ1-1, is SQTIHQWPATLVQPVGSPLSLECTVEGTSNPNLYWYRQAAGRGLQLLFYSVGIGQISSEVPQNLSASRPQDRQFILSSKKLLLSDSGFYLCAWRSAGLNTEAFFGQGTRLTVV.

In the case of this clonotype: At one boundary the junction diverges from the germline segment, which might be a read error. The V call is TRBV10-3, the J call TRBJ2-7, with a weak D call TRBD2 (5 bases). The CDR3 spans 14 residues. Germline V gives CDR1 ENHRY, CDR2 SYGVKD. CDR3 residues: CAISEGGFPYGQYF. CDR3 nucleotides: TGTGCCATCAGTGAAGGCGGGTTCCCCTACGGGCAGTACTTC.

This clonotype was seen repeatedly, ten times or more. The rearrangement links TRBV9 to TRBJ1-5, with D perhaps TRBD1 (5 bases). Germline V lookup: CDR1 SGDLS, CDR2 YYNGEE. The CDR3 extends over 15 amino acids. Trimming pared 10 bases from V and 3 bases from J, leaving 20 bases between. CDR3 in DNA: TGTGCCTCCGGGGAAGGGGTTTCCTCCAATCAGCCCCAGCATTTT. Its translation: CASGEGVSSNQPQHF.

In DNA form, the CDR3 reads TGTGCCAGCAGCGAACCCCCGGGGACTGAGCAGTTCTTC. It translates to CASSEPPGTEQFF. The chain joins TRBV3-1 to TRBJ2-1; either TRBD1 or TRBD2 may supply D (5 bases each). V was cut by 5 bases and J by 9 bases, with 14 bases left in between. Germline V CDR1 and CDR2: LGHDT, YNNKEL (reference sequence). The CDR3 runs 13 residues.

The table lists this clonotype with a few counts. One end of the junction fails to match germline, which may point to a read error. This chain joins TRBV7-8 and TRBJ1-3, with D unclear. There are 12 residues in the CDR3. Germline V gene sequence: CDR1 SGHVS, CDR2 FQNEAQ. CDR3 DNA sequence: TGTGCTAGCAGTACATCCGGAAACACCATATATTTT. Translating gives CASSTSGNTIYF.

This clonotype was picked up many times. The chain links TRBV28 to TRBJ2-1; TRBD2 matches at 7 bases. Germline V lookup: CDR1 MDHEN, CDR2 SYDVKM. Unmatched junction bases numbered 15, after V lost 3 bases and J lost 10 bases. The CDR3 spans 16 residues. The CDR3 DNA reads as TGTGCCAGCAGTTTGGGCCCTAGCGGCACCCACGAGGAGCAGTTCTTC. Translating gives CASSLGPSGTHEEQFF.

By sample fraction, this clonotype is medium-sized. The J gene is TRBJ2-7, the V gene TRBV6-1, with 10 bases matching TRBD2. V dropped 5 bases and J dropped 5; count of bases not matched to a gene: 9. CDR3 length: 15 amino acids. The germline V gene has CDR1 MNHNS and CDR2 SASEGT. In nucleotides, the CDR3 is TGTGCCAGCAGTCTCGAGCGGGGGGGCTGGAACGAGCAGTACTTC. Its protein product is CASSLERGGWNEQYF.

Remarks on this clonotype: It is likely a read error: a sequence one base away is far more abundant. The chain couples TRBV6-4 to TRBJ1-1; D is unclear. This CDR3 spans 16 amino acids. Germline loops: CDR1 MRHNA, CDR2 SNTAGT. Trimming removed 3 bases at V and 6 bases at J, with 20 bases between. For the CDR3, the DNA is TGTGCCAGCAGTGAATTTGGCCGACTCTGGATTGCTGAAGCTTTCTTT. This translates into CASSEFGRLWIAEAFF.

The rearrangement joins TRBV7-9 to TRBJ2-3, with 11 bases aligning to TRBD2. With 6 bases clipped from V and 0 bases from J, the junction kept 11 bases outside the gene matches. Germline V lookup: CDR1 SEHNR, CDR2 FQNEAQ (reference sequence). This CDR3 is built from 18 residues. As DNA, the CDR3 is TGTGCCAGCAGTGCCGGGACTAGCGGAACATCTAGCACAGATACGCAGTATTTT. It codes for CASSAGTSGTSSTDTQYF.

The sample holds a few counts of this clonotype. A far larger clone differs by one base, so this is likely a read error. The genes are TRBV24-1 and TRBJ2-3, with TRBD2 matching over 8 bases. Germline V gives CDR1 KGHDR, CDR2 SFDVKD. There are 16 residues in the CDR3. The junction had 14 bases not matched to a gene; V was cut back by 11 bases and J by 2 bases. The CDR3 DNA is TGTGCCAGCAGAACTACGGCTAGCGGGTCCACAGATACGCAGTATTTT. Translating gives CASRTTASGSTDTQYF.

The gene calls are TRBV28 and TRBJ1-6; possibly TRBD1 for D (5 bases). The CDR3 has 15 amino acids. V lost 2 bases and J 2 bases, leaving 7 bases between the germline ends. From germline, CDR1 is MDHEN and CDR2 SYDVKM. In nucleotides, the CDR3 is TGTGCCAGCAGTTTAGGGGCCGCCTATAATTCACCCCTCCACTTT. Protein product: CASSLGAAYNSPLHF.